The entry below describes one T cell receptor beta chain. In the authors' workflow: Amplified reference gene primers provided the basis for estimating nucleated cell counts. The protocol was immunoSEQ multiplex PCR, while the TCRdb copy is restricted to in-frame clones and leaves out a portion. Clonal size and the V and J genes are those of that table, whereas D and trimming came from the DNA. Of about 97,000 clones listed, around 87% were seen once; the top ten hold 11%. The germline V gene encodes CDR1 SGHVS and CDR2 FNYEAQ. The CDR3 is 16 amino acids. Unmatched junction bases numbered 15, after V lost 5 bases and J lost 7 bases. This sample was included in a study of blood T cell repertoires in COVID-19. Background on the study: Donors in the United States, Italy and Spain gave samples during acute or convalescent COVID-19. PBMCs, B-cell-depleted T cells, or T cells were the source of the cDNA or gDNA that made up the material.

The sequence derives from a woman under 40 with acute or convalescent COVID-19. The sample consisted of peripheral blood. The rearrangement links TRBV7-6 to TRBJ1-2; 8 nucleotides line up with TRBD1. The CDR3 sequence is CASSRGGQGAHLGYTF. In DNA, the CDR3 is TGTGCCAGCAGCAGAGGCGGGCAGGGGGCGCATCTTGGCTACACCTTC.